Shown below are 24 T cell receptor beta chains from a single sample sequenced in a study of blood T cell repertoires in COVID-19. Sequencing was performed with immunoSEQ multiplex PCR; in TCRdb, only in-frame clones are kept and a portion is missing. The table includes 20,000 to 30,000 clones, 75% to 85% detected once. Sequenced: peripheral blood. These receptors were taken from an elderly man with active or convalescent COVID-19.

V and J are TRBV7-2 and TRBJ1-2; 8 bases fit TRBD1. With 2 bases clipped from V and 0 bases from J, the junction kept 2 bases outside the gene matches. This CDR3 region has 15 residues. The germline V gene has CDR1 SGHTA and CDR2 FQGNSA. The CDR3 region has the DNA TGTGCCAGCAGCTTACAGGGGGCTGCTAACTATGGCTACACCTTC. This sequence encodes CASSLQGAANYGYTF.

The chain uses TRBV27 and TRBJ2-3; a weak D match, TRBD1 (6 bases). V gave up 3 bases and J gave up 0 bases, with 13 bases separating them. Germline assignment: CDR1 MNHEY and CDR2 SMNVEV (reference sequence). The CDR3 is 16 residues long. The CDR3 DNA reads TGTGCCAGCAGTTTGCAGGCAGGGGTGAGCACAGATACGCAGTATTTT. It yields the protein CASSLQAGVSTDTQYF.

V and J are TRBV29-1 and TRBJ1-1, with unresolved D. Per the germline V gene, CDR1 is SQVTM and CDR2 is ANQGSEA. This CDR3 is 10 amino acids long. Trimming removed 4 bases at V and 9 bases at J, with 9 bases between. This chain's CDR3 is CSVVQLKAFF. The CDR3 region has the DNA TGCAGCGTTGTACAGTTAAAAGCTTTCTTT.

The chain couples TRBV6-6 to TRBJ1-4; a possible D gene is TRBD1 (6 bases). Germline assignment: CDR1 MNHNY and CDR2 SVGAGI (reference sequence). The ends were cut back, 2 bases at V and 3 bases at J, with 10 bases in the middle. The length of the CDR3 is 15 residues. For the CDR3, the DNA is TGTGCCAGCAGTTACCAAGACAGGCCTAATGAAAAACTGTTTTTT. Its protein product is CASSYQDRPNEKLFF.

This chain connects TRBV2 to TRBJ1-1, with D hard to call. In germline, CDR1 is SNHLY, CDR2 FYNNEI. The CDR3 totals 13 residues. V was pared by 5 bases and J by 4 bases, with 11 bases between. The CDR3: CASSPRDGTEAFF. In DNA form, the CDR3 reads TGTGCCAGCAGTCCAAGAGATGGCACTGAAGCTTTCTTT.

CDR3 DNA: TGTGCCAGCAGCCCCACTAGCGGGAGTTACAATGAGCAGTTCTTC. Protein: CASSPTSGSYNEQFF. The chain links TRBV3-1 (or the pseudogene TRBV3-2) to TRBJ2-1; 11 nucleotides line up with TRBD2. There are 15 residues in the CDR3. V lost 4 bases, J lost 4 bases, and 3 bases stayed unmatched. Per the germline V gene, CDR1 is LGHDT and CDR2 is YNNKEL (reference sequence).

Comments on this clone: This same CDR3 is encoded by further DNA sequences in the sample. This chain joins TRBV2 and TRBJ1-2, with a tentative D call TRBD1 (5 bases). Germline lookup yields CDR1 SNHLY and CDR2 FYNNEI. Trimming pared 8 bases from V and 4 bases from J, leaving 14 bases between. The CDR3 is 13 residues long. The CDR3 nucleotides read TGTGCCAGCTCAAGGCAGGGAGGCTATGGCTACACCTTC. Translating it yields CASSRQGGYGYTF.

The CDR3: CASSLGRASGGEQFF. The CDR3 DNA is TGTGCCAGCAGCTTAGGTCGCGCTAGCGGGGGTGAGCAGTTCTTC. The J gene is TRBJ2-1, the V gene TRBV11-2, with 10 nucleotides matching TRBD2. The CDR3 contains 15 residues. Per germline, CDR1 SGHAT and CDR2 FQNNGV. V shed 1 base, J shed 9 bases, and the junction held 6 bases outside the gene matches.

Written as DNA, the CDR3 is TGCGCCAGCAGCCAAGATATAGGAACAGGAGCCTACGAGCAGTACTTC. This translates into CASSQDIGTGAYEQYF. J is TRBJ2-7 and V is TRBV4-3; perhaps TRBD1 as D (5 bases). CDR3 length equals 16 residues. The V gene lost 0 bases and the J gene lost 2 bases, with 14 bases spanning the gap. Germline CDR1 reads LGHNA; CDR2 reads YSLEER.

The chain links TRBV18 to TRBJ1-3; the D is unclear. The CDR3 sequence is 12 residues long. Trimming removed 3 bases at V and 10 bases at J, with 10 bases between. The germline V gene has CDR1 KGHSH and CDR2 LQKENI. CDR3 in amino acids: CASSPGSGTIYF. The DNA for the CDR3 is TGTGCCAGCTCACCCGGATCGGGTACCATATATTTT. Full variable domain (missing parts from reference TRBV18 and TRBJ1-3): NAGVMQNPRHLVRRRGQEARLRCSPMKGHSHVYWYRQLPEEGLKFMVYLQKENIIDESGMPKERFSAEFPKEGPSILRIQQVVRGDSAAYFCASSPGSGTIYFGEGSWLTVV.

The chain has TRBV6-2 or TRBV6-3 and TRBJ1-5; 9 bases map to TRBD1. CDR3 length equals 15 residues. Losses at the gene ends were 2 bases for V and 5 bases for J; bases not matched to a gene: 4. Germline V gene lookup returns CDR1 MNHEY and CDR2 SVGEGT. The CDR3 DNA follows: TGTGCCAGCAGTTACGCCGGGACAGGGTATCAGCCCCAGCATTTT. Protein product: CASSYAGTGYQPQHF.

The rearrangement uses TRBV5-1 and TRBJ2-7; D possibly corresponds to TRBD1 (5 bases). The V and J ends lost 4 bases and 5 bases respectively, with 16 bases between them. This CDR3 comprises 14 residues. CDR1 is SGHRS, CDR2 YFSETQ, per germline. CDR3 region: CASSPGNGKDEQYF. The CDR3 nucleotides read TGCGCCAGCAGCCCAGGGAATGGTAAGGACGAGCAGTACTTC.

The chain links TRBV24-1 to TRBJ2-1, with 8 bases that match TRBD2. Trimming cost V 3 bases and J 9 bases; bases outside gene matches: 9. The germline V gene has CDR1 KGHDR and CDR2 SFDVKD. This CDR3 contains 15 residues. The CDR3 protein is CATSDRSGSRGEQFF. Here the CDR3 DNA reads TGTGCCACCAGTGATCGAAGCGGGAGTAGGGGTGAGCAGTTCTTC.

The rearrangement links TRBV3-1 (or the pseudogene TRBV3-2) to TRBJ2-5, with D tentatively TRBD1 (6 bases). Trimming left V 1 base short and J 5 bases short, with 17 bases between. Germline V lookup: CDR1 LGHDT, CDR2 YNNKEL (reference sequence). The CDR3 is 16 residues long. As DNA, the CDR3 is TGTGCCAGCAGCCAAGCCAGGGGCCGAGTCACGGAGACCCAGTACTTC. Its protein product is CASSQARGRVTETQYF.

The chain uses TRBV6-1 and TRBJ2-3; possibly TRBD2 for D (5 bases). CDR1 and CDR2 from the germline V gene are MNHNS and SASEGT. V was clipped by 6 bases and J by 1 base, with 5 bases between them. CDR3 size: 12 residues. The CDR3 region is CASRGGTDTQYF. The CDR3 DNA reads as TGTGCCAGCAGGGGAGGCACAGATACGCAGTATTTT.

This clone appeared once. This chain joins TRBV11-3 and TRBJ2-2, with 12 bases aligning to TRBD2. The V segment lost 5 bases and the J segment 4 bases; nucleotides outside the gene matches: 8. The CDR3 spans 17 residues. The germline CDR1 and CDR2 sequences are SGHNT and YENEEA. CDR3 sequence reads: CASSQGLAGLGTGELFF. The CDR3, as DNA: TGTGCCAGCAGCCAAGGACTAGCGGGATTGGGCACCGGGGAGCTGTTTTTT.

The chain couples TRBV6-5 to TRBJ2-7, with 15 bases identical to TRBD2. V was clipped by 11 bases and J by 2 bases; unmatched bases: 4. The CDR3 sequence is 14 residues long. In germline, CDR1 is MNHEY, CDR2 SVGAGI. In DNA form, the CDR3 reads TGTGCCGCCGGACTAGCGGGAGGGCCCTACGAGCAGTACTTC. Protein sequence: CAAGLAGGPYEQYF.

In this sample, this clone turned up a few times. V usage is TRBV5-1 and J usage is TRBJ2-7; D might be TRBD2 (5 bases). Germline V lookup: CDR1 SGHRS, CDR2 YFSETQ. The CDR3 contains 15 residues. Between the trimmed V and J ends, which lost 4 bases and 2 bases, there was a span of 16 bases. For the CDR3, the DNA is TGCGCCAGCAGCCGGGGTTTGTCTCAGGCCTACGAGCAGTACTTC. The encoded protein is CASSRGLSQAYEQYF.

This rearrangement joins TRBV5-6 to TRBJ2-1, with D maybe TRBD2 (5 bases). The germline V gene has CDR1 SGHDT and CDR2 YYEEEE. The V gene lost 0 bases and the J gene lost 5 bases, with 9 bases spanning the gap. This CDR3 has 14 residues. The CDR3 coding sequence is TGTGCCAGCAGCTTGGTCCGGGATGACAATGAGCAGTTCTTC. Its protein product is CASSLVRDDNEQFF.

The chain is built from TRBV21-1 and TRBJ1-3. TRBV21-1 constitutes a pseudogene. The CDR3 loop spans 17 amino acids. The CDR3 sequence is CASSKVKRTYSGNTIYF. CDR3 nucleotide sequence: TGTGCCAGCAGCAAAGTGAAACGAACCTACTCTGGAAACACCATATATTTT.

Only one count was recorded for this clone. A junction boundary mismatches the germline segment, possibly from a read error. Other DNA variants within this sample encode the same CDR3. The J gene is TRBJ1-1, the V gene TRBV27; 8 nucleotides agree with TRBD1. The CDR3 sequence is 15 residues long. Germline assignment: CDR1 MNHEY and CDR2 SMNVEV (reference sequence). The CDR3 DNA sequence: TGTGCCAGTAGTTTAAGACAGGGGTTCAACACTGAAGCTTTCTTT. Translated: CASSLRQGFNTEAFF.

The chain joins TRBV6-4 to TRBJ1-1; D is possibly TRBD1 (5 bases). The length of the CDR3 is 12 residues. Germline CDR1 is MRHNA and CDR2 is SNTAGT. Trimming left V 10 bases short and J 9 bases short, with 18 bases between. The CDR3 nucleotides read TGTGCCAACACTTTTATGACAGAGAAAGCTTTCTTT. It is translated as CANTFMTEKAFF.

The V gene is TRBV7-2, the J gene TRBJ2-2; 7 nucleotides agree with TRBD1. This CDR3 is built from 14 residues. The ends lost 5 bases at V and 5 bases at J; junction bases unmatched: 5. CDR1 and CDR2 from the germline V gene are SGHTA and FQGNSA. CDR3 DNA sequence: TGTGCCAGCAGCCCGCGACAGGGAACCGGGGAGCTGTTTTTT. As protein: CASSPRQGTGELFF.

This clone was recorded a few times. This chain links TRBV7-8 with TRBJ2-7, with TRBD2 as a possible D gene (6 bases). The V gene lost 5 bases and the J gene lost 0 bases, with 14 bases spanning the gap. The CDR3 runs to 15 residues. Germline assignment: CDR1 SGHVS and CDR2 FQNEAQ. Here the CDR3 reads CASSAVGGASYEQYF. The CDR3 DNA follows: TGTGCCAGCAGCGCCGTGGGGGGTGCCTCCTACGAGCAGTACTTC.